These 20 T cell receptor beta chains came from one sample sequenced in a study of Ad26.COV2.S vaccination and SARS-CoV-2 variants. Some clones are missing from TCRdb's copy, which holds only in-frame ones; the method was immunoSEQ multiplex PCR. Of about 680,000 clones in the sample, more than 80% were seen once. Treatment specified: 19 received Ad26.COV2.S at low or high dose, single or two shots; several received placebo; per-sample allocation not given. Sampling occurred on day 63 after the first vaccine or placebo injection. The source material was peripheral blood, sampled in a trial of Ad26.COV2.S vaccine versus placebo. The receptors here all came from a person between 18 and 59 years old who received the Ad26.COV2.S COVID-19 vaccine or a placebo.

This clone appeared once. This sequence joins TRBV7-2 and TRBJ1-2; D gene unclear. V lost 4 bases to trimming and J lost 7 bases, with 16 bases between them. Looked up from germline, CDR1 is SGHTA and CDR2 is FQGNSA. This CDR3 is 14 amino acids long. Written as DNA, the CDR3 is TGTGCCAGCAGCTACGGGTTCTTCGGTGTTGGCTACACCTTC. The encoded protein is CASSYGFFGVGYTF.

The chain combines TRBV12-3 or TRBV12-4 with TRBJ2-7; 9 nucleotides line up with TRBD1. This CDR3 is 13 amino acids long. V lost 4 bases to trimming and J lost 6 bases; unmatched junction nucleotides: 4. This CDR3 is CASSSQTGGEQYF. The DNA of the CDR3 is TGTGCCAGCAGTTCCCAGACAGGGGGCGAGCAGTACTTC.

V gene TRBV10-2 combines with J gene TRBJ1-2; 9 bases are a match to TRBD1. V was pared by 2 bases and J by 3 bases, with 4 bases of the junction left unmatched. The CDR3 is 15 residues long. Germline V lookup: CDR1 WSHSY, CDR2 SAAADI. This chain's CDR3 is CASSEGQGIHYGYTF. The CDR3 DNA follows: TGCGCCAGCAGTGAGGGACAGGGGATTCACTATGGCTACACCTTC.

This chain links TRBV2 with TRBJ2-1, with 10 bases aligning to TRBD2. CDR3 length: 16 amino acids. Trimming removed 3 bases from V and 8 bases from J; junction bases left unmatched: 10. Germline CDR1 is SNHLY and CDR2 is FYNNEI. CDR3 DNA sequence: TGTGCCAGCAGTGACCCGGGGCTAGCGGGAGTCGATGAGCAGTTCTTC. Residues: CASSDPGLAGVDEQFF.

This clone has just a few counts. The rearrangement uses TRBV9 and TRBJ1-3; 8 positions agree with TRBD1. CDR1 SGDLS and CDR2 YYNGEE come from the germline V gene. After removal of 3 bases from V and 4 bases from J, the junction contained 3 bases not matched to a gene. CDR3 length: 14 amino acids. The CDR3 DNA reads as TGTGCCAGCAGCGGGACAGGGAACGGAAACACCATATATTTT. Its translation is CASSGTGNGNTIYF.

The rearrangement links TRBV7-2 to TRBJ2-3; the D is unclear. Trimming pared 4 bases from V and 2 bases from J, leaving 4 bases between. The CDR3 length is 12 residues. CDR1 is SGHTA and CDR2 is FQGNSA in the germline V gene. The CDR3 region has the DNA TGTGCCAGCAGCTCGTCCACAGATACGCAGTATTTT. Protein: CASSSSTDTQYF. Full variable domain (missing parts from reference TRBV7-2 and TRBJ2-3): GAGVSQSPSNKVTEKGKDVELRCDPISGHTALYWYRQSLGQGLEFLIYFQGNSAPDKSGLPSDRFSAERTGGSVSTLTIQRTQQEDSAVYLCASSSSTDTQYFGPGTRLTVL.

The chain couples TRBV29-1 to TRBJ2-5; 7 nucleotides match TRBD2. The germline gives CDR1 SQVTM, CDR2 ANQGSEA. V lost 4 bases, J lost 2 bases, and 4 bases stayed unmatched. CDR3 length: 13 amino acids. The CDR3 sequence is CSVAGRKQETQYF. Written as DNA, the CDR3 is TGCAGCGTTGCCGGGAGGAAACAAGAGACCCAGTACTTC. Based on the CDR3 plus reference TRBV29-1 and TRBJ2-5, the full variable domain is SAVISQKPSRDICQRGTSLTIQCQVDSQVTMMFWYRQQPGQSLTLIATANQGSEATYESGFVIDKFPISRPNLTFSTLTVSNMSPEDSSIYLCSVAGRKQETQYFGPGTRLLVL.

This chain joins TRBV6-5 and TRBJ2-7; no clear D. Trimming removed 0 bases from V and 2 bases from J, with 11 bases in between. Germline loops: CDR1 MNHEY, CDR2 SVGAGI. This CDR3 region has 15 residues. Written as DNA, the CDR3 is TGTGCCAGCAGTTACTCCGGTCTCATGGCCTACGAGCAGTACTTC. Amino acid sequence: CASSYSGLMAYEQYF.

Concerning this clone: Other DNA sequences in this sample translate to the same CDR3. The chain carries TRBV19 and TRBJ1-1; D is ambiguous. V was trimmed by 3 bases and J by 3 bases, leaving 8 bases between them. CDR3 length: 13 amino acids. CDR1 and CDR2 (germline): LNHDA, SQIVND (reference sequence). The CDR3 DNA follows: TGTGCCAGTAGTATCACAAGAGACACTGAAGCTTTCTTT. It specifies CASSITRDTEAFF.

This chain connects TRBV2 to TRBJ1-6; tentative D call: TRBD1 (5 bases). CDR1 and CDR2 from the germline V gene are SNHLY and FYNNEI. The V gene lost 5 bases and the J gene lost 14 bases, with 13 bases spanning the gap. The CDR3 length is 12 residues. The CDR3 nucleotides are TGTGCCAGCAGTCTGGGGACTTCGTCCCTCCACTTT. Its translation is CASSLGTSSLHF.

The chain has TRBV6-5 and TRBJ1-6; D perhaps matches TRBD1 (6 bases). The CDR3 runs to 16 residues. V was shortened by 4 bases and J by 0 bases, with 10 bases between the two germline ends. The germline gives CDR1 MNHEY, CDR2 SVGAGI. This CDR3 is CASSFRGSSYNSPLHF. CDR3 nucleotide sequence: TGTGCCAGCAGTTTCAGGGGAAGCTCCTATAATTCACCCCTCCACTTT.

The J gene is TRBJ1-4, the V gene TRBV2; D is uncertain. The CDR3 loop spans 14 amino acids. Trimming left V 6 bases short and J 8 bases short, with 16 bases between. Looked up from germline, CDR1 is SNHLY and CDR2 is FYNNEI. As DNA, the CDR3 is TGTGCCAGCAGAGCGGACCGCTCGACAGAAAAACTGTTTTTT. Translation gives CASRADRSTEKLFF.

The chain recombines TRBV5-4 with TRBJ2-3; the D is unclear. CDR1 and CDR2 from the germline V gene are SGHNT and YYREEE (reference sequence). The CDR3 runs to 15 residues. The V end lost 0 bases, the J end lost 5 bases, and 13 bases lay between the germline ends. CDR3: CASSLVGVVKDTQYF. Written as DNA, the CDR3 is TGTGCCAGCAGCTTGGTTGGGGTAGTGAAAGATACGCAGTATTTT. Drawing the rest from reference TRBV5-4 and TRBJ2-3, the complete variable domain is ETGVTQSPTHLIKTRGQQVTLRCSSQSGHNTVSWYQQALGQGPQFIFQYYREEENGRGNFPPRFSGLQFPNYSSELNVNALELDDSALYLCASSLVGVVKDTQYFGPGTRLTVL.

The chain links TRBV25-1 to TRBJ1-1; D gene uncertain. With 3 bases removed from V and 3 bases from J, the gap between germline ends came to 8 bases. This CDR3 is built from 13 residues. Germline-derived CDR1 and CDR2 are MGHDK and SYGVNS. In DNA form, the CDR3 reads TGTGCCAGCAGTGAGGATGAATACACTGAAGCTTTCTTT. Translation: CASSEDEYTEAFF.

This clone came up once. This same CDR3 is encoded by further DNA sequences in the sample. The chain has TRBV6-5 and TRBJ2-7, with TRBD1 identical over 7 bases. The CDR3 contains 14 residues. The V and J ends lost 0 bases and 3 bases, in that order; junction bases with no gene match: 2. Germline lookup yields CDR1 MNHEY and CDR2 SVGAGI. The CDR3 spells CASSYSAGGYEQYF. The CDR3 region has the DNA TGTGCCAGCAGTTACTCTGCAGGGGGCTACGAGCAGTACTTC.

This chain joins TRBV6-6 and TRBJ2-3; tentatively, D is TRBD2 (7 bases). The CDR3 extends over 16 amino acids. V was clipped by 2 bases and J by 1 base, with 13 bases between them. The germline V gene encodes CDR1 MNHNY and CDR2 SVGAGI (reference sequence). The CDR3 sequence is CASSYRPGGRTDTQYF. For the CDR3, the DNA is TGTGCCAGCAGTTACCGGCCCGGGGGGCGCACAGATACGCAGTATTTT.

The chain carries TRBV9 and TRBJ1-1; 7 nucleotides align to TRBD1. This CDR3 has 14 residues. CDR1 and CDR2 from the germline V gene are SGDLS and YYNGEE. Trimming removed 4 bases from V and 4 bases from J; junction bases left unmatched: 7. The CDR3 protein is CASSRGTEGTEAFF. CDR3 coding DNA: TGTGCCAGCAGCAGGGGGACAGAGGGCACTGAAGCTTTCTTT.

The chain combines TRBV18 with TRBJ1-3; TRBD1 agrees at 7 bases. V was pared by 1 base and J by 3 bases, with 6 bases of the junction left unmatched. The CDR3 covers 16 residues. CDR1 KGHSH and CDR2 LQKENI come from the germline V gene. Written as DNA, the CDR3 is TGTGCCAGCTCACCACAGGGGGCAGCGTTTGGAAACACCATATATTTT. This translates into CASSPQGAAFGNTIYF.

The gene calls are TRBV4-2 and TRBJ2-3, with 11 bases lining up with TRBD2. The CDR3 runs to 18 residues. V lost 0 bases and J lost 0; bases outside the gene matches: 5. Germline V gene data show CDR1 as LGHNA and CDR2 as YNFKEQ. The CDR3 DNA follows: TGTGCCAGCAGCCAAGATCTGACTAGCGGGACTAGCACAGATACGCAGTATTTT. It translates to CASSQDLTSGTSTDTQYF.

This clone has just one count. The chain is built from TRBV6-5 and TRBJ2-7, with 10 nucleotides matching TRBD2. In germline, CDR1 is MNHEY, CDR2 SVGAGI. V gave up 6 bases and J gave up 5 bases; unmatched junction bases: 10. This CDR3 has 15 amino acids. The CDR3 DNA is TGTGCCAGCAGCCGGCTCGGGACTAGCGTAGACGAGCAGTACTTC. The encoded protein is CASSRLGTSVDEQYF.